This T cell receptor beta chain was sequenced in a study of blood T cell repertoires in COVID-19. The wider study: The study drew acute and convalescent COVID-19 samples from the United States, Italy and Spain. Sources were T cells, B-cell-depleted T cells, or PBMCs; the material itself was cDNA or gDNA.

Germline V gene lookup returns CDR1 LNHDA and CDR2 SQIVND (reference sequence). The CDR3 consists of 15 residues. V was pared by 5 bases and J by 6 bases, with 7 bases of the junction left unmatched. Original processing methods: Researchers report that nucleated cell counts were estimated from reference gene primer amplification. Repertoires were generated with immunoSEQ multiplex PCR, while TCRdb's copy carries only in-frame clones and drops some. Clone size and the V and J calls come from that table; the DNA yielded D and trimming. The sample lists tens of thousands of clones; 65% to 90% were seen once.

The receptor was isolated from a human donor in a cohort sampled during active COVID-19. The sequenced sample consisted of peripheral blood. The chain has TRBV19 and TRBJ1-5; TRBD1 agrees at 10 bases. As DNA, the CDR3 is TGTGCCAGTAGTGGGACGGGACAGGGGCGTCAGCCCCAGCATTTT. This sequence encodes CASSGTGQGRQPQHF. The variable domain in full, with the rest retrieved from reference TRBV19 and TRBJ1-5, is DGGITQSPKYLFRKEGQNVTLSCEQNLNHDAMYWYRQDPGQGLRLIYYSQIVNDFQKGDIAEGYSVSREKKESFPLTVTSAQKNPTAFYLCASSGTGQGRQPQHFGDGTRLSIL.